Here is one T cell receptor beta chain with its context. This clonotype showed up just a few times. Its antigen target is currently unknown. No much larger clonotype is one base removed from it; base qualities were not supplied. Ficoll-Paque density gradient centrifugation was the method used to isolate PBMCs. This sample was included in a study of T-cell memory formation after mild COVID-19 (dated by TCRdb to about 2021). Broadly, across the study: TCR sequence clusters from the two donors were found to be largely donor specific. Two young, previously healthy adult volunteers made up the cohort, one male and one female. In a couple of donors, T-cell clones that expanded and contracted after mild COVID-19 were tracked by sequencing TCRalpha and TCRbeta repertoires over time. The investigation overall reported the following: Only two mild cases were covered by the study, and larger cohorts that include severe cases with pre-infection samples were considered necessary. SARS-CoV-2 specificity was not confirmed for the second-wave clones peaking on day 37. Contracting CD4+ clones were located mainly in the CM and EM memory subsets, whereas CD8+ clones were found to be enriched in EMRA. Some responding clones were found in pre-infection memory, which suggests that pre-existing cross-reactive memory T cells took part in the SARS-CoV-2 response. Balanced CD4/CD8 phenotypes were observed for clones contracting from day 15 to 85, whereas a bias towards CD4+ was observed for a second wave of clones expanding from day 15 to 37.

The instrument given in TCRdb is Illumina NovaSeq 6000. cDNA libraries for TCRalpha and TCRbeta were prepared by 5'RACE using constant-segment primers, with sample barcodes and unique molecular identifiers added. RNA was extracted from every sample with Trizol reagent. Library amplification was performed in two PCR steps, and a second sample barcode and Illumina TruSeq adapters were introduced in the second step. The libraries were sequenced on an Illumina NovaSeq using 2 x 150 bp paired-end reads. The paper's data handling went like this. Reads were demultiplexed and collapsed into UMI-guided consensus sequences with migec v1.2.7. With mixcr v2.1.11, UMI consensuses were aligned to TRA and TRB V and J templates and assembled into clonotypes. A clonotype was counted as expanded or contracted only if both edgeR and NoisET called the change significant, with noise models trained on biological replicates. For edgeR calls, the cutoffs were a false discovery rate-adjusted p below 0.01 and a log2 fold-change threshold of 1. As an exploratory analysis of dynamics, max-normalized trajectories of the 1000 most abundant clonotypes were examined by PCA with hierarchical clustering. Each responding clone was given a CD4 or CD8 phenotype based on the CD4+ and CD8+ repertoires, which had been sequenced separately. TCRdb handled the public reads itself, with Q25 trimming in fastp and clone calling in MiXCR, and kept productive beta chains. A single entry per CDR3 protein holds the most common genes and DNA from its merged rows. The V and J calls were not made by the authors but by TCRdb's processing. Present in this sample are just over 350,000 distinct CDR3 sequences, roughly an eighth of which were seen just once. Under 25% of the sample lies in the top ten.

The CDR3 goes from the cysteine to the phenylalanine over 16 residues. Here the CDR3 DNA is all that survives: 48 bases in frame from base 1. V is clipped by 0 bases and J by 2 bases, and the sequence between their germline boundaries is 11 bases long. In the germline V gene, CDR1 corresponds to MNHEY and CDR2 to SVGEGT. Specimen: PBMCs or a T cell subset sorted from them (not recorded which). This clonotype originated in a man aged 18 to 30 who had mild COVID-19 (a few samples of this study predate the infection). The sample titles of this study are shuffled in the database, so cell type and time point are left out; the donor was told from shared clones. The chain is made from TRBV6-2 or TRBV6-3 and TRBJ2-1; D gene: possibly TRBD1, on 5 matching bases. The DNA sequence is as follows: TGTGCCAGCAGTTACTCGGGCAGGGTCCCCTACAATGAGCAGTTCTTC. It specifies CASSYSGRVPYNEQFF.